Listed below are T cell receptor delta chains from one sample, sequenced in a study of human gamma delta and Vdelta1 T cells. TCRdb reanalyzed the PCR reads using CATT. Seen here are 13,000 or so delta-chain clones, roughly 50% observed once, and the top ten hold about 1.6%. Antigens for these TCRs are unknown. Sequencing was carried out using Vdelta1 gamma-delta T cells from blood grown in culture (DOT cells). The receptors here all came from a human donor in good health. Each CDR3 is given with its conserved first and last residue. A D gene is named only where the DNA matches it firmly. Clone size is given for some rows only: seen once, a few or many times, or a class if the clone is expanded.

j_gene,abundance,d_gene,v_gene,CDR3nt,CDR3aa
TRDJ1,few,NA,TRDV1,TGTGCTCTTGGGGAACAAAGACCCGGGAAAAAATATTACCCGCGAGCTTACACCGATAAACTCATCTTT,CALGEQRPGKKYYPRAYTDKLIF
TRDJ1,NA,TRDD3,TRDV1,TGTGCTCTTGGGGAACTGTTACCGGGACGTCAGAGGGTCCTGGGGGCCAACATGGGGAACACCGATAAACTCATCTTT,CALGELLPGRQRVLGANMGNTDKLIF
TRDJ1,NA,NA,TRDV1,TGTGCTCTTGGGAAGGACCCTCGTTCTAGGGGACCTAACACCGATAAACTCATCTTT,CALGKDPRSRGPNTDKLIF
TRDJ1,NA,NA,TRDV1,TGTGCTCTTGGGGGCACGTCCTACGAGGGTCTGGGCGGCAGCAATAAACTCATCTTT,CALGGTSYEGLGGSNKLIF
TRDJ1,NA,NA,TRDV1,TGTGCTCTTGGGGAACCGCCTTTCGAACCCAAAGCTCTTAGGGGGCCAGGTAAACTCATCTTT,CALGEPPFEPKALRGPGKLIF
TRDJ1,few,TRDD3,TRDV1,TGTGCTCTTGGGGACTGTACCAACCTTGGCCTTCCTAAGTCCTGGGGGATACAGCGACCCAAACTCATCTTT,CALGDCTNLGLPKSWGIQRPKLIF
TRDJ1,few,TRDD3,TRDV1,TGTGCTCTTGGGGCGAAGGCCCTTCCGCCGGGGTACTGGGGGTCCGATAAACTCATCTTT,CALGAKALPPGYWGSDKLIF
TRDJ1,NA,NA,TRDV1,TGTGCTCTTGGGTTTCCCAGTAAGGCCGATAAACTCATCTTT,CALGFPSKADKLIF
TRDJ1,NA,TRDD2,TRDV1,TGTGCTCTTGGGGAACCTACCGGCCTTCCTAAAGAGTGGTCAAACGTGCTCATCTTT,CALGEPTGLPKEWSNVLIF
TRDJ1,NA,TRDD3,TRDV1,TGTGCTCTTGGGGAATCAATAGAGACGGAGGTATCAGGTTTCGGTTGGGGGAGAAGGGGAAACACCGATAAACTCATCTTT,CALGESIETEVSGFGWGRRGNTDKLIF
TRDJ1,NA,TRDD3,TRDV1,TGTGCTCTTGGGGCCTCCAGAGGGGTTCCTAAGTACTGGGGGATACCCACCGATAAACTCATCTTT,CALGASRGVPKYWGIPTDKLIF
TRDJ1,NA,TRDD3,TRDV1,TGTGCTCTTGGGGAAGACCTTCCCTCCAAACAGTACTGGGGGATATGTGCCGATAAACTCATCTTT,CALGEDLPSKQYWGICADKLIF
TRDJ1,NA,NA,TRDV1,TGTGCTCTTGGGGAACAAGTCCGAGAACCTAGGGTTGGGGGTTACGATAAACTCATCTTT,CALGEQVREPRVGGYDKLIF
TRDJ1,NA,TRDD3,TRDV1,TGTGCTCTTGGGATTCACCTAAATGGGGGATACCGGTACATCGATAAACTCATCTTT,CALGIHLNGGYRYIDKLIF
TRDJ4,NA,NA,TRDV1,TGTGCTCTTGGGGAACTTGGACCAGACAAAGAAAAGGGGATGGTGAGACCCCTGATCTTT,CALGELGPDKEKGMVRPLIF
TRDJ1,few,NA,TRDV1,TGTGCTCTTGGGGCCCTCTCTACGGCCCCATCTTGGACCGATAAACTCATCTTT,CALGALSTAPSWTDKLIF
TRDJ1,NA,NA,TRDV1,TGTGCTCTTGGGAAGGGGGACTTCTTTACGGCGGGTCTTGAGTGCACCGATAAACTCATCTTT,CALGKGDFFTAGLECTDKLIF
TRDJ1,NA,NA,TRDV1,TGTGCTCTTGGCTTAAATACGGGTAGGGCCCCCGGGGGAGCCAACACCGATAAACTCATCTTT,CALGLNTGRAPGGANTDKLIF
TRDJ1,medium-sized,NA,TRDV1,NA,CALGELKRVSTDKLIFGKLIF
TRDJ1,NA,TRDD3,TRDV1,TGTGCTCTTGGGGAACTAGGGGTTCGGTCCCTGGGGGAAGCTAACACCGATAAACTCATCTTT,CALGELGVRSLGEANTDKLIF
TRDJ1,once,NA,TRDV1,TGTGCTCTTGGGACTAAAAGGCCTTCCTCGGGCTGGGGGAGCGTACAAACCGATAAACTCATCTTT,CALGTKRPSSGWGSVQTDKLIF
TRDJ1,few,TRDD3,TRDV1,TGTGCTCTTGGGGAACCACGGAACTTTCCCCTAGGGACTAACTGGGGGAAGGAGGATAAACTCATCTTT,CALGEPRNFPLGTNWGKEDKLIF
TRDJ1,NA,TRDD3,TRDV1,TGTGCTCTTGGGGAACTTTCGTACTGGGGGATAAAATACACCGATAAACTCATCTTT,CALGELSYWGIKYTDKLIF
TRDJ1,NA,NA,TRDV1,TGTGCTCTTGGTATCTCTAGCTACGAGGGGATTGGTCGTGATAAACTCATCTTT,CALGISSYEGIGRDKLIF
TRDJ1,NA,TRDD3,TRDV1,TGTGCTCTTGGGGAACTGGGTCGGCTTAAAGGGGGATACGCGGGGTCCTCACCGATATACACCGATAAACTCATCTTT,CALGELGRLKGGYAGSSPIYTDKLIF
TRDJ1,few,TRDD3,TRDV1,TGTGCTCTTGGCCAGGGTCCGGGTAGGGGGATACGCTCCTACACCGATAAACTCATCTTT,CALGQGPGRGIRSYTDKLIF
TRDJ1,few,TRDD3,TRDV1,TGTGCTCTTGGAGACACTGGGGGATACGATGACTACACCGATAAACTCATCTTT,CALGDTGGYDDYTDKLIF
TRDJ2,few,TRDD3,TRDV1,TGTGCTCTTGGGGAACTATCCTTCCCAGGAACTGGGGGATACTGGGCCCAAGCTTTGACAGCACAACTCTTCTTT,CALGELSFPGTGGYWAQALTAQLFF
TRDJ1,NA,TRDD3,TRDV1,TGTGCTCTTGATACGGTGCTGGGGGATACCGGCTGTAGCGATAAACTCATCTTT,CALDTVLGDTGCSDKLIF
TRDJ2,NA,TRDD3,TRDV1,TGTGCTCTTGGGGAACCACTCCCTGCGCTGGGGGATGGCTTGACAGCACAACTCTTCTTT,CALGEPLPALGDGLTAQLFF
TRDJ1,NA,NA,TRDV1,TGTGCTCTTGGGGGCTTCCTACGTGTGGCCGTTCTGGGGGACCACACCGATAAACTCATCTTT,CALGGFLRVAVLGDHTDKLIF
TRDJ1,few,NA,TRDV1,TGTGCTCTTACCCGGTTGTTACTGGGACCAACTGGCGACGGGACCGATAAACTCATCTTT,CALTRLLLGPTGDGTDKLIF
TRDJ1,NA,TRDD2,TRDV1,TGTGCTCTTGGGGAACTGGCCTTCCTACGAGGGATCACCGATAAACTCATCTTT,CALGELAFLRGITDKLIF
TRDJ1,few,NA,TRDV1,TGTGCTCTTGGGGAACTAGATCTCCTACGGGGCACCGATAAACTCATCTTT,CALGELDLLRGTDKLIF
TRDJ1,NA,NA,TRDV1,TGTGCTCTTGGGGAACATCCCCTGGGGACGCCTGTGAGGTACACCGATAAACTCATCTTT,CALGEHPLGTPVRYTDKLIF
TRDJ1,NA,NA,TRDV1,TGTGCTCTTGGGCCTCGGCCTTCCTACGTGAACTGGGGGCCTGTTCGGGGGTACACCGATAAACTCATCTTT,CALGPRPSYVNWGPVRGYTDKLIF
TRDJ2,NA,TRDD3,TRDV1,TGTGCTCTTGGGGAACAAACTCGCTATTGGGGGGATTTTCAGGGGACAGCACAACTCTTCTTT,CALGEQTRYWGDFQGTAQLFF
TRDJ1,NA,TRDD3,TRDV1,TGTGCTCTTGGGGAACCCCTACGAAAGGGGATACTCCTGGCCGATAAACTCATCTTT,CALGEPLRKGILLADKLIF
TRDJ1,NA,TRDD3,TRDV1,TGTGCTCTTGGGGAACTACTCGTACTGGGGGAATACACCGATAAACTCATCTTT,CALGELLVLGEYTDKLIF
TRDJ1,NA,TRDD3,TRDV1,TGTGCTCTTGGGGAAAATACGGGCCCTTCGGGGGATAGAGGCACCGATAAACTCATCTTT,CALGENTGPSGDRGTDKLIF
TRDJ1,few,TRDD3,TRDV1,TGTGCTCTTGGGGAACTCCACCTACTACAGCTGGGGGTTAACACCGATAAACTCATCTTT,CALGELHLLQLGVNTDKLIF
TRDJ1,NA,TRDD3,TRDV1,TGTGCTCTTGGGGAACACAATTTCCTAATCTCTACTGGGGGATCGTCCTCGATCACCGATAAACTCATCTTT,CALGEHNFLISTGGSSSITDKLIF
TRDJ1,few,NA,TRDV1,TGTGCTCTTGGGGAGACAAGCCCTTCCGTTCGCGATAAACTCATCTTT,CALGETSPSVRDKLIF
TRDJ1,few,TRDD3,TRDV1,TGTGCTCTTGGGGAAAGTGGCCTTCCTACCGGTAGAGCTGGGGGATACCCAATTAAACTCATCTTT,CALGESGLPTGRAGGYPIKLIF
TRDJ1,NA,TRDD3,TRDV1,TGTGCTCTTGGGGAACTAGACCCGAGTAGGAGAAAAACTGGGGGATATTTGGCCGGGAGGTACACCGATAAACTCATCTTT,CALGELDPSRRKTGGYLAGRYTDKLIF